This T cell receptor beta chain emerged from a study of neoadjuvant anti-PD-1 for oral cavity cancer. The wider study: Non-progressing patients received a fourth nivolumab dose near day 43, then surgery on days 50-56. Overall study results and limits: Higher pretreatment Treg/Th17 ratios tracked higher pretreatment blood clonality.

A word on this clone: Its cognate antigen is unknown.

Most PBMC samples had roughly 0.45 ug input DNA in six replicates. Assay used: immunoSEQ multiplex PCR; TCRdb lists only in-frame clones, some missing. The sample records fewer than 90,000 clones, under 85% being singletons. The CDR3 is 14 amino acids. Trimming pared 5 bases from V and 0 bases from J, leaving 5 bases between. In germline, CDR1 is MNHNS, CDR2 SASEGT. This sequence joins TRBV6-1 and TRBJ2-6, with no clear D. Source: PBMCs, taken before nivolumab (anti-PD-1) treatment. The receptor comes from a person between 35 and 79 years old with oral cavity squamous cell carcinoma. The CDR3, as DNA: TGTGCCAGCAGTCATACCTCTGGGGCCAACGTCCTGACTTTC. Its translation is CASSHTSGANVLTF.